These 21 T cell receptor beta chains came from one sample sequenced in a study of CXCR3-negative and CXCR3-positive naive CD8 T cells. Libraries were UMI-labeled 5' RACE TRB cDNA. TCRdb re-called the 5' RACE reads and catalogs CDR3 proteins one per entry, DNA excluded. This sample's table has tens of thousands of distinct CDR3 sequences. Sequencing was performed on naive CXCR3- CD8+ T cells from blood. Subset defined: CD45RO-CCR7+CD27+CD95- naive CD8+ T cells lacking CXCR3 (TNR3-). The receptors come from a human donor in good health. Some clones in this sample may be carry-over from other donors' samples.

This sequence joins TRBV7-6 and TRBJ2-7; TCRdb's D call, TRBD1, is unchecked because there is no DNA. This CDR3 region has 14 residues. Germline-derived CDR1 and CDR2 are SGHVS and FNYEAQ. The CDR3 is CASRPGTGTHEQYF.

V usage is TRBV7-9 and J usage is TRBJ2-7; TCRdb outputs TRBD2, but without DNA this stays unchecked. This CDR3 region has 12 residues. Germline V gives CDR1 SEHNR, CDR2 FQNEAQ (reference sequence). The CDR3 here is CASEGTNYEQYF.

The chain employs TRBV21-1 and TRBJ1-5; there is no DNA to check the TCRdb D call of TRBD1. TRBV21-1 is listed as a pseudogene. The length of the CDR3 is 15 residues. The CDR3 sequence: CASSKRGENNQPQHF.

The gene calls are TRBV7-9 and TRBJ2-7. This CDR3 spans 12 amino acids. Germline V gives CDR1 SEHNR, CDR2 FQNEAQ (reference sequence). The CDR3 spells CASSHSGAEQYF.

The V and J genes are TRBV29-1 and TRBJ2-2. Germline V gene lookup returns CDR1 SQVTM and CDR2 ANQGSEA. The CDR3 covers 12 residues. The CDR3 spells CSVDWNTGELFF.

This rearrangement joins TRBV7-3 to TRBJ1-1; TCRdb's D call of TRBD1 is untestable without DNA. The CDR3 spans 14 residues. CDR1 is SGHTA, CDR2 FQGTGA, per germline. CDR3 sequence reads: CASSSQGEVTEAFF.

The rearrangement joins TRBV29-1 to TRBJ2-7; without DNA, the TCRdb call of TRBD1 cannot be checked. This CDR3 has 12 residues. The V gene's germline CDR1 is SQVTM and CDR2 ANQGSEA. Here the CDR3 reads CSARDRAYEQYF.

The chain employs TRBV11-2 and TRBJ2-5; TCRdb designates TRBD2, a call that cannot be tested without DNA. Germline values: CDR1 SGHAT, CDR2 FQNNGV. The CDR3 totals 15 residues. CDR3 protein: CASSLTSGPQETQYF.

Here the CDR3 reads CASSYRGDNTEAFF. The chain couples TRBV6-5 to TRBJ1-1; TCRdb calls TRBD1, which cannot be checked without DNA. CDR1 and CDR2 (germline): MNHEY, SVGAGI. There are 14 residues in the CDR3.

CDR3 in amino acids: CASSKLQGAEGYGYTF. V gene TRBV27 combines with J gene TRBJ1-2; the D call of TRBD1 rests on TCRdb alone, since no DNA is present to check it. This CDR3 comprises 16 residues. Germline-derived CDR1 and CDR2 are MNHEY and SMNVEV (reference sequence).

The J gene is TRBJ2-6, the V gene TRBV27. The V gene's germline CDR1 is MNHEY and CDR2 SMNVEV (reference sequence). The CDR3 totals 16 residues. This chain's CDR3 is CASSDPGGRGANVLTF.

V usage is TRBV6-6 and J usage is TRBJ1-6; without DNA, the TCRdb call of TRBD1 cannot be checked. CDR1 and CDR2 from the germline V gene are MNHNY and SVGAGI (reference sequence). CDR3 length: 17 residues. CDR3 region: CASSYFIRTGVNSPLHF.

The rearrangement joins TRBV18 to TRBJ2-7; TCRdb indicates TRBD1, and absent DNA this call remains unverified. The CDR3 is 16 residues long. Germline CDR1 reads KGHSH; CDR2 reads LQKENI. This chain's CDR3 is CASSPLPDGTGDEQYF.

The rearrangement uses TRBV10-3 and TRBJ2-5; the D gene TCRdb calls, TRBD1, cannot be checked with no DNA. CDR3 size: 15 residues. Germline CDR1 and CDR2: ENHRY and SYGVKD. CDR3 sequence: CAISEAGTAQETQQF.

The chain couples TRBV7-6 to TRBJ2-3; without DNA, the TCRdb call of TRBD2 cannot be checked. Germline CDR1 is SGHVS and CDR2 is FNYEAQ. The CDR3 has 14 residues. The chain's CDR3 is CASSLAGGADTQYF.

The rearrangement joins TRBV29-1 to TRBJ2-7; TCRdb names TRBD1, which stays unverified in the absence of DNA. Germline V CDR1 and CDR2: SQVTM, ANQGSEA. The CDR3 extends over 14 amino acids. The CDR3 loop is CSVEEGTGDYEQYF.

V is TRBV5-1 and J is TRBJ2-7; the TCRdb D gene call, TRBD1, has no DNA to confirm it. The CDR3 consists of 14 residues. CDR1 is SGHRS and CDR2 is YFSETQ in the germline V gene. CDR3 amino acids: CASSTGTGRHEQYF.

The genes are TRBV28 and TRBJ2-1; the D call from TCRdb, TRBD1, cannot be confirmed without DNA. Germline lookup yields CDR1 MDHEN and CDR2 SYDVKM. The CDR3 has 16 residues. CDR3 sequence: CASSGRDRASYNEQFF.

This chain joins TRBV20-1 and TRBJ2-7; TCRdb returns TRBD1, unconfirmable since there is no DNA. The CDR3 has 13 residues. Germline V CDR1 and CDR2: DFQATT, SNEGSKA (reference sequence). The CDR3 sequence: CSVGGRGPYEQYF.

This chain joins TRBV11-2 and TRBJ2-7. The CDR3 extends over 14 amino acids. Germline lookup yields CDR1 SGHAT and CDR2 FQNNGV. This chain's CDR3 is CASSLGVGYYEQYF. The entire variable domain, with the rest obtained from reference TRBV11-2 and TRBJ2-7, is as follows: EAGVAQSPRYKIIEKRQSVAFWCNPISGHATLYWYQQILGQGPKLLIQFQNNGVVDDSQLPKDRFSAERLKGVDSTLKIQPAKLEDSAVYLCASSLGVGYYEQYFGPGTRLTVT.

This sequence joins TRBV7-9 and TRBJ2-7. Per the germline V gene, CDR1 is SEHNR and CDR2 is FQNEAQ (reference sequence). The CDR3 spans 14 residues. The chain's CDR3 is CASSGMQDSYEQYF.